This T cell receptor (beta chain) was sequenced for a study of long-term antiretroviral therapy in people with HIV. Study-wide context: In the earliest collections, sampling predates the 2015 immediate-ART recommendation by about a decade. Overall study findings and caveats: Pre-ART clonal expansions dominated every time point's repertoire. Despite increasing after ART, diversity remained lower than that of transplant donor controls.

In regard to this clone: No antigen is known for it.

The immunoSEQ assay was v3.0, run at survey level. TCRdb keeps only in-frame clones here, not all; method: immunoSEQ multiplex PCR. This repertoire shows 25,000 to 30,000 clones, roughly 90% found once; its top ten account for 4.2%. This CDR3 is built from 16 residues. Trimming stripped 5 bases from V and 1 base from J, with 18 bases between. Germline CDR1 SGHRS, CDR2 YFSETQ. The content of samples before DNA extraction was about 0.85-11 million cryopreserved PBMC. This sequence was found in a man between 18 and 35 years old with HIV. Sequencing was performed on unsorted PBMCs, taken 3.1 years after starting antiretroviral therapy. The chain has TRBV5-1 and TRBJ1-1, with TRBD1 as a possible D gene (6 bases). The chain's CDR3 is CASSPNRDWGNTEAFF. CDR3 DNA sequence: TGCGCCAGCAGTCCGAACAGGGACTGGGGGAACACTGAAGCTTTCTTT.